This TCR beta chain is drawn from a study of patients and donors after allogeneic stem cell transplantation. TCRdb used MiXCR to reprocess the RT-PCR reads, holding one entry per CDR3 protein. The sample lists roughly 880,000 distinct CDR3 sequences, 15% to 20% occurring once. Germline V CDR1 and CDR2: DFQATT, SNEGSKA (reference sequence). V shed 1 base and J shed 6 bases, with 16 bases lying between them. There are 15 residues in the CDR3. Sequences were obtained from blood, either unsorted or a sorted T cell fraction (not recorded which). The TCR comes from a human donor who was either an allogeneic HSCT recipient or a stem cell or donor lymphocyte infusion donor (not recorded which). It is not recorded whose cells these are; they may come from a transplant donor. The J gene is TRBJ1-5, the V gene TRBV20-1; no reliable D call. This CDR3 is CSARVGPWVGQPQHF. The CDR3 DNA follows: TGCAGTGCTAGAGTAGGCCCCTGGGTTGGTCAGCCCCAGCATTTT.